What follows are 24 T cell receptor beta chains derived from one specimen sequenced in a study of T cell responses to AZD1222 COVID-19 vaccine. Sequenced by immunoSEQ multiplex PCR; TCRdb stores in-frame clones only, minus some. The data contain about 56,000 clones, around nine tenths of them singletons. Source: peripheral blood, taken 28 days after the second AZD1222 dose. The origin of the receptors is an adult who received the AZD1222 COVID-19 vaccine.

This chain uses TRBV28 with TRBJ1-6, with D possibly TRBD1 on 6 matching bases. V was trimmed by 6 bases and J by 6 bases, leaving 12 bases between them. This CDR3 contains 14 residues. Per germline, CDR1 MDHEN and CDR2 SYDVKM. The CDR3, as DNA: TGTGCCAGCAGCGACAGGTTCGGTAATTCACCCCTCCACTTT. Translation: CASSDRFGNSPLHF.

This rearrangement joins TRBV5-1 to TRBJ1-3, with TRBD1 matching over 7 bases. The CDR3 contains 16 residues. From germline, CDR1 is SGHRS and CDR2 YFSETQ. V shed 4 bases and J 0 bases; nucleotides not matched to a gene: 7. The CDR3 region has the DNA TGCGCCAGCAGCGGGGGACAGTCCGTCTCTGGAAACACCATATATTTT. It encodes CASSGGQSVSGNTIYF.

The count of this clone is one. This chain connects TRBV27 to TRBJ2-7, with 10 bases that match TRBD2. This CDR3 has 13 amino acids. CDR1 and CDR2 (germline): MNHEY, SMNVEV (reference sequence). V trimming: 5 bases; J trimming: 2 bases; junction bases outside the gene matches: 0. In DNA form, the CDR3 reads TGTGCCAGCAGTCTAGCGGGAGCCTACGAGCAGTACTTC. Its translation: CASSLAGAYEQYF.

The gene calls are TRBV19 and TRBJ1-2, with D maybe TRBD1 (5 bases). There are 14 residues in the CDR3. V lost 2 bases, J lost 6 bases, and 13 bases lay in between. The germline gives CDR1 LNHDA, CDR2 SQIVND (reference sequence). This CDR3 is CASSIMTGRNGYTF. In DNA, the CDR3 is TGTGCCAGTAGTATAATGACGGGACGAAATGGCTACACCTTC. Supplemented by reference TRBV19 and TRBJ1-2, the full variable domain reads DGGITQSPKYLFRKEGQNVTLSCEQNLNHDAMYWYRQDPGQGLRLIYYSQIVNDFQKGDIAEGYSVSREKKESFPLTVTSAQKNPTAFYLCASSIMTGRNGYTFGSGTRLTVV.

In this sample, this clone turned up once. This chain joins TRBV9 and TRBJ2-1, with 9 bases lining up with TRBD2. This CDR3 is 15 amino acids long. CDR1 and CDR2 from the germline V gene are SGDLS and YYNGEE. V lost 0 bases to trimming and J lost 8 bases; unmatched junction nucleotides: 6. The CDR3 sequence: CASSVGAGGPDEQFF. For the CDR3, the DNA is TGTGCCAGCAGCGTAGGGGCGGGAGGGCCGGATGAGCAGTTCTTC.

The chain combines TRBV4-3 with TRBJ1-1; weak D call: TRBD1 (5 bases). The CDR3 length is 15 residues. In germline, CDR1 is LGHNA, CDR2 YSLEER. Trimming pared 1 base from V and 5 bases from J, leaving 14 bases between. The CDR3 region is CASSQVFGGSTEAFF. The CDR3 bases are TGCGCCAGCAGCCAAGTTTTCGGGGGTTCGACTGAAGCTTTCTTT.

The chain is built from TRBV18 and TRBJ2-1, with TRBD2 matching over 7 bases. CDR1 KGHSH and CDR2 LQKENI come from the germline V gene. The CDR3 totals 16 residues. J lost 3 bases, V lost 1 base, and 6 bases had no gene match. CDR3: CASSPREGVVYNEQFF. The CDR3 DNA is TGTGCCAGCTCACCACGGGAGGGAGTAGTCTACAATGAGCAGTTCTTC.

A note on this clone: Other nucleotide sequences from this sample produce the same CDR3. V is TRBV7-9 and J is TRBJ1-5; D is possibly TRBD1 (6 bases). This CDR3 has 13 residues. Trimming took off 5 bases at V and 4 bases at J, with 9 bases between the two ends. Germline CDR1 reads SEHNR; CDR2 reads FQNEAQ (reference sequence). The CDR3 region has the DNA TGTGCCAGCAGCCGACAGGAGAATCAGCCCCAGCATTTT. Protein product: CASSRQENQPQHF.

The rearrangement uses TRBV25-1 and TRBJ2-3; a possible D gene is TRBD2 (5 bases). V lost 1 base and J 1 base, leaving 9 bases between the germline ends. CDR3 length: 15 amino acids. Germline assignment: CDR1 MGHDK and CDR2 SYGVNS. DNA of the CDR3: TGTGCCAGCAGTGAATGGGAGCAAGGCACAGATACGCAGTATTTT. As protein: CASSEWEQGTDTQYF.

The chain combines TRBV27 with TRBJ1-5, with TRBD1 identical over 8 bases. The CDR3 spans 16 residues. The J segment lost 4 bases and the V segment lost 2 bases, leaving 7 bases of the junction unmatched. CDR1 and CDR2 from the germline V gene are MNHEY and SMNVEV (reference sequence). The CDR3 sequence: CASSLRGQAINQPQHF. In DNA, the CDR3 is TGTGCCAGCAGTTTACGGGGACAGGCGATTAATCAGCCCCAGCATTTT.

The DNA of the CDR3 is TGTGCCAGTAGTATATCTAGACGACAGAATTCACCCCTCCACTTT. As protein: CASSISRRQNSPLHF. The rearrangement links TRBV19 to TRBJ1-6, with TRBD1 as a possible D gene (5 bases). Trimming took 2 bases from V and 7 from J, leaving 12 bases between them. Germline V gene sequence: CDR1 LNHDA, CDR2 SQIVND (reference sequence). This CDR3 spans 15 amino acids.

This clone came up once. The J gene is TRBJ1-2, the V gene TRBV19, with D possibly being TRBD1 (5 bases). The CDR3 length is 15 residues. Germline V gene sequence: CDR1 LNHDA, CDR2 SQIVND (reference sequence). Trimming took off 9 bases at V and 4 bases at J, with 21 bases between the two ends. The CDR3 spells CASRRRGDGRYGYTF. Here the CDR3 DNA reads TGTGCCAGCCGCCGCCGCGGGGACGGCCGCTATGGCTACACCTTC. Full variable domain (remainder filled in from reference TRBV19 and TRBJ1-2): DGGITQSPKYLFRKEGQNVTLSCEQNLNHDAMYWYRQDPGQGLRLIYYSQIVNDFQKGDIAEGYSVSREKKESFPLTVTSAQKNPTAFYLCASRRRGDGRYGYTFGSGTRLTVV.

Notes on this clone: Additional DNA sequences in this sample encode the identical CDR3. V and J are TRBV5-1 and TRBJ2-6, with 7 bases lining up with TRBD1. This CDR3 region has 15 residues. The junction had 5 bases not matched to a gene; V was cut back by 4 bases and J by 4 bases. Germline CDR1 and CDR2: SGHRS and YFSETQ. CDR3 nucleotides: TGCGCCAGCAGCGCGACAGGGTCCGGGGCCAACGTCCTGACTTTC. It yields the protein CASSATGSGANVLTF.

This sequence joins TRBV19 and TRBJ2-5; 10 nucleotides align to TRBD1. The germline V gene has CDR1 LNHDA and CDR2 SQIVND (reference sequence). This CDR3 has 16 residues. The trim removed 3 bases at V and 1 base at J, leaving 5 bases unmatched. CDR3: CASSIGTGVSQETQYF. The CDR3 DNA sequence: TGTGCCAGTAGTATCGGGACAGGGGTCTCCCAAGAGACCCAGTACTTC.

The chain links TRBV28 to TRBJ2-7; D possibly corresponds to TRBD2 (5 bases). This CDR3 region has 12 residues. Germline-derived CDR1 and CDR2 are MDHEN and SYDVKM. V shed 3 bases and J shed 4 bases, with 7 bases lying between them. The CDR3 loop is CASSLGAYEQYF. CDR3 sequence (DNA): TGTGCCAGCAGTTTGGGAGCATACGAGCAGTACTTC.

The genes are TRBV6-1 and TRBJ1-2; D might be TRBD1 (5 bases). Germline V gene lookup returns CDR1 MNHNS and CDR2 SASEGT. This CDR3 region has 17 residues. V lost 4 bases, J lost 5 bases, and 23 bases lay in between. CDR3 DNA sequence: TGTGCCAGCAGTGCCACAACGGGACCCCGGGGGGGTTATGGCTACACCTTC. Translation gives CASSATTGPRGGYGYTF.

This rearrangement joins TRBV2 to TRBJ1-5; no firm D call. The CDR3 covers 14 residues. Trimming left V 1 base short and J 4 bases short, with 8 bases between. Germline assignment: CDR1 SNHLY and CDR2 FYNNEI. The CDR3 sequence: CASSEVVGNQPQHF. The CDR3, as DNA: TGTGCCAGCAGTGAAGTGGTCGGGAATCAGCCCCAGCATTTT.

This clone came up once. The rearrangement links TRBV5-4 to TRBJ2-1, with 11 nucleotides matching TRBD2. V was pared by 4 bases and J by 9 bases, with 12 bases of the junction left unmatched. This CDR3 comprises 16 residues. The germline V gene has CDR1 SGHNT and CDR2 YYREEE (reference sequence). In DNA form, the CDR3 reads TGTGCCAGCAGCGGACCCGGGACTAGCGGCCTCGTTGAGCAGTTCTTC. Translating it yields CASSGPGTSGLVEQFF.

The rearrangement joins TRBV30 to TRBJ2-3; 10 nucleotides align to TRBD2. Looked up from germline, CDR1 is GTSNPN and CDR2 is SVGIG (reference sequence). The CDR3 is 12 amino acids. Germline trimming cut 5 bases from V and 9 bases from J; bases unmatched to any gene: 5. Here the CDR3 reads CAWGASGGTQYF. In DNA form, the CDR3 reads TGTGCCTGGGGGGCTAGCGGGGGAACGCAGTATTTT.

CDR3 nucleotide sequence: TGTGCCAGCAGCTTGGTTAGGGGAGGGGTCTACGAGCAGTACTTC. As protein: CASSLVRGGVYEQYF. The chain carries TRBV5-6 and TRBJ2-7; TRBD2 matches 7 bases. Germline CDR1 reads SGHDT; CDR2 reads YYEEEE. The CDR3 consists of 15 residues. J gave up 3 bases and V 0 bases, and 6 bases lay outside the gene matches.

The count of this clone is one. The chain couples TRBV5-1 to TRBJ2-2; TRBD2 might be the D (5 bases). The CDR3 has 14 residues. V was trimmed by 4 bases and J by 6 bases, leaving 13 bases between them. CDR1 and CDR2 from the germline V gene are SGHRS and YFSETQ. This CDR3 is CASSRDGEAGELFF. The DNA for the CDR3 is TGCGCCAGCAGCCGAGACGGGGAAGCCGGGGAGCTGTTTTTT. The complete variable domain, with remaining parts taken from reference TRBV5-1 and TRBJ2-2, reads KAGVTQTPRYLIKTRGQQVTLSCSPISGHRSVSWYQQTPGQGLQFLFEYFSETQRNKGNFPGRFSGRQFSNSRSEMNVSTLELGDSALYLCASSRDGEAGELFFGEGSRLTVL.

The table lists this clone with a count of one. The chain is built from TRBV5-1 and TRBJ1-2, with D perhaps TRBD1 (6 bases). The V gene lost 5 bases and the J gene lost 7 bases, with 15 bases spanning the gap. Germline-derived CDR1 and CDR2 are SGHRS and YFSETQ. This CDR3 is built from 13 residues. CDR3 sequence (DNA): TGCGCCAGCAGTCCTGAGGGGGGCCTTGGCTACACCTTC. Protein sequence: CASSPEGGLGYTF. The full variable domain, its missing parts supplied by reference TRBV5-1 and TRBJ1-2, is KAGVTQTPRYLIKTRGQQVTLSCSPISGHRSVSWYQQTPGQGLQFLFEYFSETQRNKGNFPGRFSGRQFSNSRSEMNVSTLELGDSALYLCASSPEGGLGYTFGSGTRLTVV.

This clone was seen a handful of times. J is TRBJ2-1 and V is TRBV7-2, with unresolved D. Trimming removed 4 bases at V and 6 bases at J, with 7 bases between. This CDR3 has 12 residues. Germline lookup yields CDR1 SGHTA and CDR2 FQGNSA. CDR3 sequence (DNA): TGTGCCAGCAGCTCCGACGTCAATGAGCAGTTCTTC. Translated: CASSSDVNEQFF.

The chain carries TRBV5-1 and TRBJ2-5, with D unresolved. V was shortened by 1 base and J by 2 bases, with 6 bases between the two germline ends. From germline, CDR1 is SGHRS and CDR2 YFSETQ. This CDR3 is 13 amino acids long. The CDR3 DNA sequence: TGCGCCAGCAGCTTGTTGGTTCAAGAGACCCAGTACTTC. It is translated as CASSLLVQETQYF.